Here is one T cell receptor beta chain with its context. The data belong to a study of T cell changes during pregnancy in multiple sclerosis. TCRdb keeps only in-frame clones here, not all; method: immunoSEQ multiplex PCR. Among roughly 80,000 clones, around 92% were seen once, and the ten largest hold almost 1.5%. CDR3 length equals 16 residues. Germline trimming cut 6 bases from V and 1 base from J; bases unmatched to any gene: 4. The germline CDR1 and CDR2 sequences are ENHRY and SYGVKD. This clonotype was sampled from a female donor with multiple sclerosis, enrolled in a pregnancy study. Sequenced material: peripheral blood, taken before pregnancy. The chain combines TRBV10-3 with TRBJ2-3; TRBD2 matches 13 bases. The CDR3 loop is CAISGLAGAGTDTQYF. The CDR3 coding sequence is TGTGCCATCAGCGGACTAGCGGGGGCTGGCACAGATACGCAGTATTTT.